The 3 T cell receptor beta chains listed next were all sequenced from one sample in a study of tumor-infiltrating lymphocytes in oesophageal squamous cell carcinoma. MiXCR was run by TCRdb on the PCR reads, yielding one entry per CDR3 protein. Of 15,000 or so distinct CDR3 sequences listed, around 50% are singletons. The sequenced sample was normal esophageal tissue next to the tumor. These receptors were collected from a female donor with esophageal squamous cell carcinoma.

The chain combines TRBV7-2 with TRBJ2-5; D possibly matches TRBD1 or TRBD2 (5 bases each). The better agreement between TRBJ2-1 and the DNA end casts doubt on the J call. CDR3 length equals 14 residues. Germline lookup yields CDR1 SGHTA and CDR2 FQGNSA. CDR3 protein: CASSPMGAYNEQFF. The CDR3 region has the DNA TGTGCCAGCAGCCCCATGGGGGCCTACAATGAGCAGTTCTTC.

V usage is TRBV7-2 and J usage is TRBJ2-4; D possibly corresponds to TRBD2 (5 bases). The DNA end is a closer match to TRBJ2-7, so the J assignment may be wrong. CDR3 length: 13 residues. Germline lookup yields CDR1 SGHTA and CDR2 FQGNSA. The CDR3 DNA reads as TGTGCCAGCAGCTTGTTGAGGGCCCACGAGCAGTACTTC. This gives the protein CASSLLRAHEQYF.

This chain connects TRBV12-3 or TRBV12-4 to TRBJ1-2; D not certain. V dropped 6 bases and J dropped 5 bases, with 13 bases sitting between them. This CDR3 comprises 13 residues. This CDR3 reads CASSPPWSYGYTF. The CDR3 bases are TGTGCCAGCAGCCCCCCGTGGTCGTATGGCTACACCTTC.